This T cell receptor (beta chain) was captured by sequencing in a study of CD8 T cells in ankylosing spondylitis. Regarding the study as a whole: Reportedly, disease-linked clones are significantly enriched in ankylosing spondylitis patients' matched synovial fluid. In ankylosing spondylitis blood, a motif of roughly 8 highly homologous TCR beta variants appeared characteristic.

Points on this clonotype: Its specificity is not known.

V lost 6 bases to trimming and J lost 1 base; unmatched junction nucleotides: 16. The CDR3 covers 18 residues. Germline V gives CDR1 MNHEY, CDR2 SMNVEV (reference sequence). 5'-RACE, quantitative and with molecular barcodes, yielded the TCR beta libraries. One entry per CDR3 protein results from TCRdb running MiXCR on the 5' RACE reads. The table lists 200,000 to 300,000 distinct CDR3 sequences, 7.5% to 9% of them singletons, with approximately 6.3% in the top ten. This chain connects TRBV27 to TRBJ1-1; 8 bases fit TRBD1. The TCR comes from a male donor with ankylosing spondylitis or in good health (not recorded which). The sequenced material came from blood, either unsorted or a sorted T cell fraction (not recorded which). The CDR3, as DNA: TGTGCCAGCAGGTTAGGACAGGGCCCGTTCCGGGGGAACACTGAAGCTTTCTTT. Translated: CASRLGQGPFRGNTEAFF.